Shown below are 9 T cell receptor beta chains from a single sample sequenced in a study of blood T cell repertoires in COVID-19. Method: immunoSEQ multiplex PCR; TCRdb's copy keeps in-frame clones and lacks some. The table includes 200,000 to 250,000 clones, around 83% detected once. Input material: peripheral blood. These receptors were taken from a man aged 50 or older with active or convalescent COVID-19.

The rearrangement links TRBV5-1 to TRBJ2-1; D gene unclear. V was pared by 0 bases and J by 15 bases, with 16 bases between. This CDR3 is 13 amino acids long. Germline V gene data show CDR1 as SGHRS and CDR2 as YFSETQ. The CDR3 coding sequence is TGCGCCAGCAGCTTGGGCCCCTCCCAAAGCCGGTTCTTC. Its protein is CASSLGPSQSRFF.

This CDR3 reads CASSSGGYNEQFF. Written as DNA, the CDR3 is TGTGCCAGTAGTTCGGGGGGGTACAATGAGCAGTTCTTC. V gene TRBV19 combines with J gene TRBJ2-1; 8 nucleotides line up with TRBD2. Per the germline V gene, CDR1 is LNHDA and CDR2 is SQIVND (reference sequence). CDR3 length equals 13 residues. J gave up 4 bases and V 5 bases, and 1 base lay outside the gene matches.

The chain uses TRBV5-6 and TRBJ1-4; D gene ambiguous. V was pared by 2 bases and J by 7 bases, with 9 bases between. The germline CDR1 and CDR2 sequences are SGHDT and YYEEEE. The CDR3 length is 13 residues. The CDR3 is CASSLVAVEKLFF. The DNA for the CDR3 is TGTGCCAGCAGCTTAGTTGCAGTTGAAAAACTGTTTTTT.

This chain joins TRBV4-3 and TRBJ1-3; the D is unclear. V dropped 1 base and J dropped 1 base, with 11 bases sitting between them. Germline V gene lookup returns CDR1 LGHNA and CDR2 YSLEER. CDR3 length: 16 amino acids. The CDR3 is CASSQVHAVSGNTIYF. The CDR3 bases are TGCGCCAGCAGCCAAGTGCATGCGGTGTCTGGAAACACCATATATTTT.

The V and J genes are TRBV25-1 and TRBJ1-4; TRBD1 matches at 10 bases. The CDR3 length is 16 residues. J gave up 6 bases and V 4 bases, and 8 bases lay outside the gene matches. The germline V gene encodes CDR1 MGHDK and CDR2 SYGVNS. CDR3 bases: TGTGCCAGCAGTGCACCCAGACAGGGGGCTTATGAAAAACTGTTTTTT. This encodes CASSAPRQGAYEKLFF.

The chain combines TRBV24-1 with TRBJ2-7, with D possibly TRBD1 on 5 matching bases. Per germline, CDR1 KGHDR and CDR2 SFDVKD. The CDR3 spans 13 residues. V lost 8 bases and J lost 3, with 13 bases in between. The CDR3 is CATTAGWFYEQYF. The CDR3 DNA follows: TGTGCCACCACCGCAGGGTGGTTCTACGAGCAGTACTTC.

The genes are TRBV28 and TRBJ1-6; 8 bases are a match to TRBD1. This CDR3 spans 14 amino acids. The J segment lost 8 bases and the V segment lost 6 bases, leaving 6 bases of the junction unmatched. Germline-derived CDR1 and CDR2 are MDHEN and SYDVKM. The CDR3 sequence is CASRPTDRDSPLHF. As DNA, the CDR3 is TGTGCCAGCAGACCTACGGACAGGGATTCACCCCTCCACTTT.

The chain uses TRBV29-1 and TRBJ2-5; 7 nucleotides line up with TRBD1. V trimming: 6 bases; J trimming: 2 bases; junction bases outside the gene matches: 9. Germline CDR1 SQVTM, CDR2 ANQGSEA. The CDR3 loop spans 14 amino acids. CDR3 sequence: CSVGPGGTQETQYF. Here the CDR3 DNA reads TGCAGCGTGGGCCCAGGGGGAACACAAGAGACCCAGTACTTC.

The rearrangement links TRBV5-5 to TRBJ1-2; D is uncertain. V was pared by 1 base and J by 1 base, with 8 bases between. The CDR3 runs to 14 residues. Germline CDR1 SGHKS, CDR2 YYEKEE (reference sequence). The CDR3 DNA reads TGTGCCAGCAGCTTGAGCCGTGGTAACTATGGCTACACCTTC. Residues: CASSLSRGNYGYTF. Looking up the rest from reference TRBV5-5 and TRBJ1-2 gives the full variable domain: DAGVTQSPTHLIKTRGQQVTLRCSPISGHKSVSWYQQVLGQGPQFIFQYYEKEERGRGNFPDRFSARQFPNYSSELNVNALLLGDSALYLCASSLSRGNYGYTFGSGTRLTVV.